This TCR beta chain is from a study of T cells after yellow fever vaccination. Looking at the study overall: Researchers used SMART-Seq v4 Ultra Low Input to prepare fractions that had low cell numbers. Study-level points and caveats: Booster sampling recovered most clones from primary vaccination (around 96% CD4, 88% CD8). Overall, a small share of clonotypes was seen in both CD4 and CD8 compartments.

The ends were cut back, 5 bases at V and 3 bases at J, with 7 bases in the middle. This CDR3 comprises 12 residues. UMIs and a universal primer site were added when TCR cDNA was made by 5'RACE template switching. TCRdb recomputed calls from the 5' RACE reads with MiXCR, one row per CDR3 protein. The table includes approximately 300,000 distinct CDR3 sequences, roughly 9.4% detected once. As for this clonotype: Its antigen is currently unknown.

V usage is TRBV12-3 or TRBV12-4 and J usage is TRBJ1-1; the D gene is possibly TRBD1 (5 bases). This TCR was recovered from a man younger than 30 who received the YFV17D yellow fever vaccine. The input for sequencing was PBMCs, taken on the day of the first yellow fever vaccination. CDR3 sequence reads: CASSAGYTEAFF. The CDR3 nucleotides read TGTGCCAGCAGTGCAGGGTACACTGAAGCTTTCTTT.